This record covers a single TCR beta chain. The record originates from a study of T-cell memory formation after mild COVID-19. Using its own MiXCR run on the 5' RACE reads, TCRdb lists one record per CDR3 protein. This sample has about 440,000 distinct CDR3 sequences, with 20% found just once. The sequencing input was PBMCs or a T cell subset sorted from them (not recorded which). The source of this sequence is an adult woman who had mild COVID-19 (a few samples of this study predate the infection). Cell type and time point are not known.

CDR3 amino acids: CASSPRTSGSNNEQFF. The CDR3 DNA sequence: TGTGCCAGCAGCCCTAGGACTAGCGGATCCAACAATGAGCAGTTCTTC. The rearrangement links TRBV7-9 to TRBJ2-1; 10 bases map to TRBD2. Germline CDR1 SEHNR, CDR2 FQNEAQ (reference sequence). Trimming removed 5 bases from V and 5 bases from J; junction bases left unmatched: 9. CDR3 size: 16 residues.